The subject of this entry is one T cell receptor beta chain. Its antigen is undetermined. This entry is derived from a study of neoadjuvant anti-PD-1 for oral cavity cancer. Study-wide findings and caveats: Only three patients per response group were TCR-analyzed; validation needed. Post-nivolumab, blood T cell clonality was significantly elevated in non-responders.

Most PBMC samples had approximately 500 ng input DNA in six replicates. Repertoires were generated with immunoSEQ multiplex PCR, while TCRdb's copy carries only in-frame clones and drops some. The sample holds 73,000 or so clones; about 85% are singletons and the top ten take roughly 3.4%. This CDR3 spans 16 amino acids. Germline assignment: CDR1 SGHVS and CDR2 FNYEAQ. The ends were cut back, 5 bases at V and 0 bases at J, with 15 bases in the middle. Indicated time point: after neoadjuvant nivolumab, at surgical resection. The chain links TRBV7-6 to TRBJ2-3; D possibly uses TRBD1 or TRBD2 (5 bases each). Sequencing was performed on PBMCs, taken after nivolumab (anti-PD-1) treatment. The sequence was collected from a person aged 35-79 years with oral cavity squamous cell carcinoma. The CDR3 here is CASSPGAGHSTDTQYF. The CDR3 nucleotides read TGTGCCAGCAGCCCCGGGGCGGGCCATAGCACAGATACGCAGTATTTT.